Shown below are 21 T cell receptor beta chains from a single sample sequenced in a study of cytomegalovirus exposure and HLA in healthy donors. Repertoires were generated with immunoSEQ multiplex PCR, while TCRdb's copy carries only in-frame clones and drops some. The sample has 250,000 to 300,000 clones; just over 85% are singletons. Source material: PBMCs. These receptors were obtained from a woman aged 18 to 35 in good health and CMV-seronegative.

V usage is TRBV7-6 and J usage is TRBJ1-2; D ambiguous. This CDR3 is built from 15 residues. Germline V lookup: CDR1 SGHVS, CDR2 FNYEAQ. V shed 1 base and J shed 4 bases, with 13 bases lying between them. In nucleotides, the CDR3 is TGTGCCAGCAGCTTAGGGACTAGGAGCCCCTATGGCTACACCTTC. This codes for CASSLGTRSPYGYTF.

The V call is TRBV12-2, the J call TRBJ2-5; the table's TRBD2 call for D was not verified on the DNA. TRBV12-2 is assigned pseudogene status. The CDR3 extends over 16 amino acids. In nucleotides, the CDR3 is TGTGCAAGTCGCTTAGATCGGGGAGGGATTAGAGAGACCCAGTACTTC. This encodes CASRLDRGGIRETQYF.

As concerns this clone: The sample contains more than one DNA sequence encoding this CDR3. This chain joins TRBV7-2 and TRBJ1-5; tentatively, D is TRBD1 (6 bases). The germline V and J ends were trimmed by 2 bases and 1 base, with 9 bases remaining between them. The CDR3 covers 15 residues. CDR1 is SGHTA, CDR2 FQGNSA, per germline. CDR3 nucleotide sequence: TGTGCCAGCAGCTTAAGGGGGTACAGCAATCAGCCCCAGCATTTT. Translating gives CASSLRGYSNQPQHF.

This CDR3 reads CARAGSTDTQYF. The DNA for the CDR3 is TGTGCCAGGGCGGGGTCCACAGATACGCAGTATTTT. The chain joins TRBV7-9 to TRBJ2-3; a weak D match, TRBD2 (6 bases). Trimming left V 9 bases short and J 2 bases short, with 9 bases between. CDR3 length: 12 amino acids. From germline, CDR1 is SEHNR and CDR2 FQNEAQ (reference sequence). Full variable domain (remainder filled in from reference TRBV7-9 and TRBJ2-3): DTGVSQNPRHKITKRGQNVTFRCDPISEHNRLYWYRQTLGQGPEFLTYFQNEAQLEKSRLLSDRFSAERPKGSFSTLEIQRTEQGDSAMYLCARAGSTDTQYFGPGTRLTVL.

The V gene is TRBV6-5, the J gene TRBJ2-5, with 9 bases lining up with TRBD1. The CDR3 length is 15 residues. With V trimmed by 9 bases and J by 5 bases, 13 bases remained unmatched. Germline CDR1 MNHEY, CDR2 SVGAGI. In nucleotides, the CDR3 is TGTGCCAGTACCTCATCGGGACAGGGTGGGGAGACCCAGTACTTC. Encoded protein: CASTSSGQGGETQYF.

This clone was counted only a few times. The chain carries TRBV9 and TRBJ2-5, with D maybe TRBD2 (7 bases). In germline, CDR1 is SGDLS, CDR2 YYNGEE. The V end lost 2 bases, the J end lost 4 bases, and 21 bases lay between the germline ends. The CDR3 runs 17 residues. CDR3 DNA: TGTGCCAGCAGCGTGAGGGGGAGGGGAGGGACCCCAGAGACCCAGTACTTC. The encoded protein is CASSVRGRGGTPETQYF. The full variable domain, completed using reference TRBV9 and TRBJ2-5, is DSGVTQTPKHLITATGQRVTLRCSPRSGDLSVYWYQQSLDQGLQFLIQYYNGEERAKGNILERFSAQQFPDLHSELNLSSLELGDSALYFCASSVRGRGGTPETQYFGPGTRLLVL.

This clone was observed a single time. This chain joins TRBV6-6 and TRBJ1-4; D uncertain. From germline, CDR1 is MNHNY and CDR2 SVGAGI (reference sequence). Trimming pared 2 bases from V and 4 bases from J, leaving 2 bases between. The CDR3 has 12 amino acids. The CDR3 reads CASSYHNEKLFF. The DNA of the CDR3 is TGTGCCAGCAGTTACCATAATGAAAAACTGTTTTTT.

The chain employs TRBV11-2 and TRBJ2-2; unclear D gene. The V end lost 5 bases, the J end lost 1 base, and 8 bases lay between the germline ends. CDR1 and CDR2 (germline): SGHAT, FQNNGV. The CDR3 length is 14 residues. The CDR3 here is CASSLNRNTGELFF. CDR3 coding DNA: TGTGCCAGCAGCCTGAACAGGAACACCGGGGAGCTGTTTTTT.

In its sample, this clone was seen a few times. CDR3 DNA: TGTGCCAGCAGCTTATACGAGGGGACTAGCGGGAGAGAGACCCAGTACTTC. Translated: CASSLYEGTSGRETQYF. J is TRBJ2-5 and V is TRBV11-2, with TRBD2 matching 14 bases. Germline V gives CDR1 SGHAT, CDR2 FQNNGV. V shed 2 bases, J shed 4 bases, and the junction held 6 bases outside the gene matches. The CDR3 sequence is 17 residues long. The variable domain in full, with the rest retrieved from reference TRBV11-2 and TRBJ2-5, is EAGVAQSPRYKIIEKRQSVAFWCNPISGHATLYWYQQILGQGPKLLIQFQNNGVVDDSQLPKDRFSAERLKGVDSTLKIQPAKLEDSAVYLCASSLYEGTSGRETQYFGPGTRLLVL.

The chain employs TRBV10-2 and TRBJ2-3, with D possibly TRBD2 on 6 matching bases. The CDR3 sequence is 15 residues long. V gave up 5 bases and J gave up 3 bases, with 15 bases separating them. Per germline, CDR1 WSHSY and CDR2 SAAADI. CDR3 sequence reads: CASSNRLGVTDTQYF. The CDR3 DNA sequence: TGCGCCAGCAGTAATAGACTAGGAGTAACAGATACGCAGTATTTT.

The chain uses TRBV7-2 and TRBJ2-1, with 10 bases that match TRBD1. The CDR3 covers 16 residues. CDR1 and CDR2 from the germline V gene are SGHTA and FQGNSA. V was pared by 5 bases and J by 6 bases, with 10 bases of the junction left unmatched. The DNA of the CDR3 is TGTGCCAGCAGCCCCGGGTGGACAGGGGGGTCCAATGAGCAGTTCTTC. This gives the protein CASSPGWTGGSNEQFF.

The rearrangement uses TRBV5-1 and TRBJ2-7, with D possibly TRBD2 on 5 matching bases. The germline CDR1 and CDR2 sequences are SGHRS and YFSETQ. The CDR3 length is 14 residues. V shed 4 bases and J shed 3 bases, with 14 bases lying between them. The CDR3 DNA sequence: TGCGCCAGCAGCGAAAGCGGAACTCTCTACGAGCAGTACTTC. It specifies CASSESGTLYEQYF.

This chain connects TRBV29-1 to TRBJ2-4, with TRBD2 matching over 10 bases. This CDR3 spans 15 amino acids. CDR1 is SQVTM and CDR2 is ANQGSEA in the germline V gene. The CDR3 protein is CRGTSVALAKNIQYF. The DNA for the CDR3 is TGCAGGGGGACTAGCGTTGCTCTAGCCAAAAACATTCAGTACTTC.

The CDR3 loop reads CASSGRDRVYNEQFF. The CDR3 DNA reads as TGTGCCAGCAGCGGCCGGGACAGGGTCTACAATGAGCAGTTCTTC. The gene calls are TRBV9 and TRBJ2-1; 9 nucleotides agree with TRBD1. The trim removed 3 bases at V and 3 bases at J, leaving 4 bases unmatched. Germline loops: CDR1 SGDLS, CDR2 YYNGEE. The CDR3 totals 15 residues.

The J gene is TRBJ1-2, the V gene TRBV19, with TRBD1 matching over 8 bases. V trimming: 4 bases; J trimming: 4 bases; junction bases outside the gene matches: 8. This CDR3 has 15 amino acids. The germline V gene has CDR1 LNHDA and CDR2 SQIVND (reference sequence). The CDR3 region is CASSTSGGSAYGYTF. Written as DNA, the CDR3 is TGTGCCAGTAGTACCTCAGGGGGCAGTGCCTATGGCTACACCTTC.

V usage is TRBV6-5 and J usage is TRBJ2-7; no firm D call. V was pared by 0 bases and J by 0 bases, with 9 bases between. Germline CDR1 MNHEY, CDR2 SVGAGI. The CDR3 is 15 residues long. The CDR3 protein is CASSYSAKSSYEQYF. DNA of the CDR3: TGTGCCAGCAGTTACTCAGCAAAGAGCTCCTACGAGCAGTACTTC.

With regard to this clone: Compared with germline, one end of the junction differs, possibly owing to a read error. V usage is TRBV6-1 and J usage is TRBJ1-2; TRBD1 matches at 8 bases. Looked up from germline, CDR1 is MNHNS and CDR2 is SASEGT. The CDR3 contains 13 residues. In nucleotides, the CDR3 is TGTGCCAGCAGTGAAGGAAGTTGGCCGGGACAGGTCTTC. The encoded protein is CASSEGSWPGQVF.

The CDR3 DNA reads TGTGCCAGCAGGCACCCGTTCAGGGCTGGCTACACCTTC. The encoded protein is CASRHPFRAGYTF. The J gene is TRBJ1-2, the V gene TRBV13; possible D gene TRBD1, 5 bases. Trimming stripped 6 bases from V and 7 bases from J, with 15 bases between. The CDR3 consists of 13 residues. The germline V gene encodes CDR1 PRHDT and CDR2 FYEKMQ (reference sequence). The whole variable domain, remainder taken from reference TRBV13 and TRBJ1-2, is AAGVIQSPRHLIKEKRETATLKCYPIPRHDTVYWYQQGPGQDPQFLISFYEKMQSDKGSIPDRFSAQQFSDYHSELNMSSLELGDSALYFCASRHPFRAGYTFGSGTRLTVV.

The chain carries TRBV9 and TRBJ1-1; possible D gene TRBD1, 5 bases. V shed 5 bases and J shed 1 base, with 15 bases lying between them. The CDR3 totals 15 residues. CDR1 and CDR2 from the germline V gene are SGDLS and YYNGEE. This CDR3 reads CASSAGIRGNTEAFF. CDR3 sequence (DNA): TGTGCCAGCAGTGCGGGAATTAGGGGGAACACTGAAGCTTTCTTT.

This chain uses TRBV14 with TRBJ1-1; no clear D gene. V shed 4 bases and J shed 3 bases, with 12 bases lying between them. In germline, CDR1 is SGHDN, CDR2 FVKESK. CDR3 size: 14 residues. The CDR3 region is CASSPSTIYTEAFF. Written as DNA, the CDR3 is TGTGCCAGCAGCCCGTCGACTATTTACACTGAAGCTTTCTTT.

The rearrangement joins TRBV2 to TRBJ2-7; 7 positions agree with TRBD1. The CDR3 is 15 residues long. From germline, CDR1 is SNHLY and CDR2 FYNNEI. With 6 bases clipped from V and 4 bases from J, the junction kept 12 bases outside the gene matches. This CDR3 is CASRGQRIGWYEQYF. The CDR3 coding sequence is TGTGCCAGCAGGGGACAGCGCATCGGGTGGTACGAGCAGTACTTC. Drawing the rest from reference TRBV2 and TRBJ2-7, the complete variable domain is EPEVTQTPSHQVTQMGQEVILRCVPISNHLYFYWYRQILGQKVEFLVSFYNNEISEKSEIFDDQFSVERPDGSNFTLKIRSTKLEDSAMYFCASRGQRIGWYEQYFGPGTRLTVT.